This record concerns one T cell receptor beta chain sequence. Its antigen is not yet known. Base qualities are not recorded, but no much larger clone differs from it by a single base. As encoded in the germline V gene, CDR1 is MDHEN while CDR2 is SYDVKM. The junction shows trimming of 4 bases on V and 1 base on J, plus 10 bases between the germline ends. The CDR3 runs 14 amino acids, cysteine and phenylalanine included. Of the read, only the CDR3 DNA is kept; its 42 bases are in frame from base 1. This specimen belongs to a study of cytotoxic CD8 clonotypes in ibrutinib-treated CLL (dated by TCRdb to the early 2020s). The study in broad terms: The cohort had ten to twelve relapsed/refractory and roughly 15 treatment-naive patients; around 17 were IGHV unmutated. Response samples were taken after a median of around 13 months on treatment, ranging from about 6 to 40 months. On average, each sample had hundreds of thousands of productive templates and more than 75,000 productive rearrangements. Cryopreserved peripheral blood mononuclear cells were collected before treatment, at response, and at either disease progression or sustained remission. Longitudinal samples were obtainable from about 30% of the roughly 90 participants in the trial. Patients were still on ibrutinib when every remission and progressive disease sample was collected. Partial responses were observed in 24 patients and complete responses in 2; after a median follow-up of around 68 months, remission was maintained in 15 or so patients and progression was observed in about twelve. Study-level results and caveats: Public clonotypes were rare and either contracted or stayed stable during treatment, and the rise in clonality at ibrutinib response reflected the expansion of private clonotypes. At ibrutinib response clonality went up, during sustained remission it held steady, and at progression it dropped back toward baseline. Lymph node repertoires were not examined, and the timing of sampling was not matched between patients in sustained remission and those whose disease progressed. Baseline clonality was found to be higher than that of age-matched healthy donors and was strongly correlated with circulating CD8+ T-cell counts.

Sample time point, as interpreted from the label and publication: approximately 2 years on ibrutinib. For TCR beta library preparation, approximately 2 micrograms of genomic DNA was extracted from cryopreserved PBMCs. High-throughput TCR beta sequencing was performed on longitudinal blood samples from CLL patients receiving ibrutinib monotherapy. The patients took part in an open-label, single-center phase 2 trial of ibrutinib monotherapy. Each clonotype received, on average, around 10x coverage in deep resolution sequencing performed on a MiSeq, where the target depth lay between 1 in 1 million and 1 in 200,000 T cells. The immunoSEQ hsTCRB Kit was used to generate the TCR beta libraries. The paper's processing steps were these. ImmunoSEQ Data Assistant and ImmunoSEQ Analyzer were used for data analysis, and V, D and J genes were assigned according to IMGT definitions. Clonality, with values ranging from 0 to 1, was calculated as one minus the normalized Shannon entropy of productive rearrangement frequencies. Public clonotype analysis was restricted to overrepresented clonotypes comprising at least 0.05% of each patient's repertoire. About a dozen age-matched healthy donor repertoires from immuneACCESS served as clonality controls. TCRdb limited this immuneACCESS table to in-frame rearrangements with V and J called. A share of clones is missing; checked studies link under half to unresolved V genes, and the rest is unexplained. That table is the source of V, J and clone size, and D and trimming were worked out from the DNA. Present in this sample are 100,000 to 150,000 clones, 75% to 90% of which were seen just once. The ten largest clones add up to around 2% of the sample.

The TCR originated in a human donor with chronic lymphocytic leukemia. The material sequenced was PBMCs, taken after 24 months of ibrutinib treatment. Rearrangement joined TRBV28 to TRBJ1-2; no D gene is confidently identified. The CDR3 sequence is CASSSIPVNYGYTF. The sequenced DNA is TGTGCCAGCAGTTCGATTCCGGTTAACTATGGCTACACCTTC.